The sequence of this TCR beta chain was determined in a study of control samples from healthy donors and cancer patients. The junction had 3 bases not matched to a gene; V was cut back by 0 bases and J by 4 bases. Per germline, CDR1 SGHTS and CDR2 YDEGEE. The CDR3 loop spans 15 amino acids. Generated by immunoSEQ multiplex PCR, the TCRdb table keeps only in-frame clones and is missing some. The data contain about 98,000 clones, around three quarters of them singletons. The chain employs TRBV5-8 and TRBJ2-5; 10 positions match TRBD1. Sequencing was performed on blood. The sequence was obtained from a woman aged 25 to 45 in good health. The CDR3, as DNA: TGTGCCAGCAGCTTGGCGGGACAGGGGTCAGAGACCCAGTACTTC. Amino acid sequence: CASSLAGQGSETQYF.